Below are 15 T cell receptor beta chains sequenced from a single sample in a study of patients and donors after allogeneic stem cell transplantation. Each CDR3 protein gets one entry after TCRdb re-called the RT-PCR reads with MiXCR. This sample has approximately 170,000 distinct CDR3 sequences, with about 29% found just once. The sample taken for sequencing was blood, either unsorted or a sorted T cell fraction (not recorded which). These receptors were taken from a human donor who was either an allogeneic HSCT recipient or a stem cell or donor lymphocyte infusion donor (not recorded which). It is not recorded whose cells these are; they may come from a transplant donor.

This clonotype was observed a handful of times. The rearrangement joins TRBV20-1 to TRBJ1-1; D remains unclear. The V gene's germline CDR1 is DFQATT and CDR2 SNEGSKA (reference sequence). Trimming left V 6 bases short and J 1 base short, with 15 bases between. The CDR3 is made up of 14 amino acids. The CDR3 protein is CSAHMPPSNTEAFF. As DNA, the CDR3 is TGCAGTGCCCATATGCCCCCCTCGAACACTGAAGCTTTCTTT.

This clonotype was seen only a few times. The chain joins TRBV4-2 to TRBJ1-3; the D is unclear. The CDR3 is made up of 17 amino acids. Germline loops: CDR1 LGHNA, CDR2 YNFKEQ. Trimming pared 4 bases from V and 0 bases from J, leaving 16 bases between. This chain's CDR3 is CASSLSWTGSSGNTIYF. CDR3 bases: TGTGCCAGCAGCCTTTCCTGGACTGGCAGCTCTGGAAACACCATATATTTT.

This clonotype occurred many times. The chain uses TRBV5-1 and TRBJ1-1; 11 nucleotides line up with TRBD1. The CDR3 spans 14 residues. V was pared by 4 bases and J by 4 bases, with 3 bases of the junction left unmatched. Per germline, CDR1 SGHRS and CDR2 YFSETQ. In DNA form, the CDR3 reads TGCGCCAGCAGCCCCGGGACAGGGGGCACTGAAGCTTTCTTT. Its protein product is CASSPGTGGTEAFF.

The chain joins TRBV28 to TRBJ1-1; tentatively, D is TRBD1 (5 bases). Trimming shortened V by 2 bases and J by 5 bases, and 15 bases separated the two germline ends. CDR3 size: 15 residues. Germline V CDR1 and CDR2: MDHEN, SYDVKM. The CDR3 DNA reads as TGTGCCAGCAGTTTAGACTGGGGCGCGGTGACTGAAGCTTTCTTT. This gives the protein CASSLDWGAVTEAFF. Based on the CDR3 plus reference TRBV28 and TRBJ1-1, the full variable domain is DVKVTQSSRYLVKRTGEKVFLECVQDMDHENMFWYRQDPGLGLRLIYFSYDVKMKEKGDIPEGYSVSREKKERFSLILESASTNQTSMYLCASSLDWGAVTEAFFGQGTRLTVV.

The chain recombines TRBV7-9 with TRBJ2-3; D gene ambiguous. CDR3 size: 18 residues. The germline V gene encodes CDR1 SEHNR and CDR2 FQNEAQ (reference sequence). V gave up 2 bases and J gave up 5 bases, with 23 bases separating them. The CDR3 spells CASSLPTLTGVGLDTQYF. CDR3 in DNA: TGTGCCAGCAGCTTACCCACTTTGACGGGCGTCGGCTTAGATACGCAGTATTTT.

This clonotype was detected a few times. The V gene is TRBV7-2, the J gene TRBJ1-6; 9 bases align to TRBD1. This CDR3 is 14 amino acids long. Germline V lookup: CDR1 SGHTA, CDR2 FQGNSA. V was clipped by 3 bases and J by 10 bases; unmatched bases: 4. In DNA, the CDR3 is TGTGCCAGCAGCTTGGACAGGGGAAGATCACCCCTCCACTTT. It specifies CASSLDRGRSPLHF.

The chain carries TRBV20-1 and TRBJ1-2; D gene ambiguous. This CDR3 has 12 residues. Germline assignment: CDR1 DFQATT and CDR2 SNEGSKA (reference sequence). Trimming removed 0 bases from V and 6 bases from J, with 8 bases in between. The CDR3 bases are TGCAGTGCTAGAGAATTTGGGAATGGCTACACCTTC. Translation: CSAREFGNGYTF.

J is TRBJ1-2 and V is TRBV7-9, with TRBD1 matching 10 bases. Germline values: CDR1 SEHNR, CDR2 FQNEAQ (reference sequence). Losses at the gene ends were 2 bases for V and 3 bases for J; bases not matched to a gene: 6. This CDR3 is built from 16 residues. The CDR3 DNA reads TGTGCCAGCAGCTTATCCCGGACAGGGGGTTACTATGGCTACACCTTC. Encoded protein: CASSLSRTGGYYGYTF.

The rearrangement joins TRBV28 to TRBJ2-1; D ambiguous. The CDR3 spans 12 residues. From germline, CDR1 is MDHEN and CDR2 SYDVKM. V was clipped by 5 bases and J by 7 bases, with 9 bases between them. The CDR3 DNA reads TGTGCCAGCAGTGGGTCACGGAATGAGCAGTTCTTC. Protein product: CASSGSRNEQFF.

The chain employs TRBV20-1 and TRBJ2-3; D might be TRBD2 (6 bases). Germline lookup yields CDR1 DFQATT and CDR2 SNEGSKA (reference sequence). The CDR3 length is 12 residues. The V and J ends lost 6 bases and 11 bases respectively, with 18 bases between them. Here the CDR3 DNA reads TGCAGTGCCCCCCGACCCGGGACTCAGCAGTATTTT. Translating gives CSAPRPGTQQYF.

The rearrangement links TRBV4-3 to TRBJ2-7; D gene uncertain. The CDR3 length is 15 residues. Looked up from germline, CDR1 is LGHNA and CDR2 is YSLEER. V gave up 0 bases and J gave up 3 bases, with 12 bases separating them. Written as DNA, the CDR3 is TGCGCCAGCAGCCAAGACAGAGGTGGTAACTACGAGCAGTACTTC. It specifies CASSQDRGGNYEQYF.

J is TRBJ2-1 and V is TRBV7-6, with D uncertain. The V gene's germline CDR1 is SGHVS and CDR2 FNYEAQ. This CDR3 comprises 16 residues. V was cut by 3 bases and J by 0 bases, with 12 bases left in between. CDR3 in DNA: TGTGCCAGCAGCTTCGACTCTCTTAGCTCCTACAATGAGCAGTTCTTC. It translates to CASSFDSLSSYNEQFF.

This clonotype was seen more than once but under ten times. V is TRBV4-2 and J is TRBJ1-4; D call uncertain. The CDR3 runs 18 residues. V was trimmed by 0 bases and J by 6 bases, leaving 20 bases between them. Germline CDR1 and CDR2: LGHNA and YNFKEQ. The chain's CDR3 is CASSQEYMAALKDEKLFF. For the CDR3, the DNA is TGTGCCAGCAGCCAAGAGTATATGGCGGCACTAAAGGATGAAAAACTGTTTTTT.

The chain uses TRBV7-9 and TRBJ2-5; D is ambiguous. The CDR3 is 11 residues long. Germline loops: CDR1 SEHNR, CDR2 FQNEAQ (reference sequence). V dropped 4 bases and J dropped 6 bases, with 6 bases sitting between them. CDR3 residues: CASSSGKTQYF. DNA of the CDR3: TGTGCCAGCAGCTCTGGGAAGACCCAGTACTTC.

The chain recombines TRBV5-1 with TRBJ2-7; 10 positions agree with TRBD2. CDR1 and CDR2 (germline): SGHRS, YFSETQ. V lost 0 bases and J lost 2; bases outside the gene matches: 2. The CDR3 runs 15 residues. CDR3 sequence: CASSLGTSGPYEQYF. For the CDR3, the DNA is TGCGCCAGCAGCTTGGGGACTAGCGGTCCCTACGAGCAGTACTTC.